Listed here are 19 T cell receptor beta chains from one sample, sequenced in a study of OX40 agonist ivuxolimab in advanced cancers. The data were produced by immunoSEQ multiplex PCR, yet TCRdb's version contains in-frame clones alone and is incomplete. The sample holds approximately 66,000 clones, around 89% seen once. Sequenced material: CD4+ or CD8+ T cells sorted from blood, taken in a trial of the OX40 agonist ivuxolimab. These receptors all stem from an adult with an advanced solid tumor such as melanoma, head and neck, liver or kidney cancer.

V usage is TRBV27 and J usage is TRBJ2-4; D is possibly TRBD1 or TRBD2 (5 bases each). V shed 4 bases and J shed 6 bases, with 16 bases lying between them. There are 15 residues in the CDR3. Germline V gene lookup returns CDR1 MNHEY and CDR2 SMNVEV (reference sequence). The CDR3 spells CASSWDPARGNIQYF. The CDR3 DNA reads as TGTGCCAGCAGTTGGGACCCAGCGAGAGGAAACATTCAGTACTTC.

This rearrangement joins TRBV6-5 to TRBJ2-3, with no clear D. With 5 bases removed from V and 6 bases from J, the gap between germline ends came to 6 bases. This CDR3 comprises 11 residues. Germline CDR1 MNHEY, CDR2 SVGAGI. The CDR3 protein is CASSGWDTQYF. CDR3 sequence (DNA): TGTGCCAGCAGTGGCTGGGATACGCAGTATTTT.

The V and J genes are TRBV27 and TRBJ1-3, with a weak D call TRBD1 (5 bases). In germline, CDR1 is MNHEY, CDR2 SMNVEV (reference sequence). This CDR3 spans 14 amino acids. V lost 8 bases, J lost 4 bases, and 15 bases lay in between. The chain's CDR3 is CASPNRGEGNTIYF. The CDR3 DNA is TGTGCCAGCCCCAACCGGGGGGAAGGAAACACCATATATTTT.

In DNA form, the CDR3 reads TGTGCCAGCAGCGTCCACCTACGGGATGAGCAGTTCTTC. Translated: CASSVHLRDEQFF. The chain employs TRBV9 and TRBJ2-1; D is undetermined. V lost 2 bases and J 8 bases, leaving 11 bases between the germline ends. The CDR3 is 13 residues long. CDR1 SGDLS and CDR2 YYNGEE come from the germline V gene.

The chain has TRBV7-8 and TRBJ1-1; perhaps TRBD1 as D (5 bases). CDR1 is SGHVS and CDR2 is FQNEAQ in the germline V gene. This CDR3 has 16 amino acids. V gave up 0 bases and J gave up 2 bases, with 13 bases separating them. CDR3: CASSLAGPVINTEAFF. DNA for the CDR3: TGTGCCAGCAGCTTAGCGGGACCAGTAATTAACACTGAAGCTTTCTTT. Filled out from reference TRBV7-8 and TRBJ1-1, the complete variable domain reads GAGVSQSPRYKVAKRGQDVALRCDPISGHVSLFWYQQALGQGPEFLTYFQNEAQLDKSGLPSDRFFAERPEGSVSTLKIQRTQQEDSAVYLCASSLAGPVINTEAFFGQGTRLTVV.

CDR3 sequence: CASSVWMNTEAFF. In DNA form, the CDR3 reads TGCGCCAGCAGCGTGTGGATGAACACTGAAGCTTTCTTT. This chain links TRBV5-1 with TRBJ1-1; no clear D. The CDR3 spans 13 residues. V gave up 4 bases and J gave up 0 bases, with 7 bases separating them. From germline, CDR1 is SGHRS and CDR2 YFSETQ.

This clone came up once. The chain is built from TRBV7-8 and TRBJ2-5; 12 positions agree with TRBD2. After removal of 4 bases from V and 5 bases from J, the junction contained 8 bases not matched to a gene. Germline loops: CDR1 SGHVS, CDR2 FQNEAQ. The CDR3 is 16 residues long. The DNA for the CDR3 is TGTGCCAGCAGCTCACCTCTAGCGGGGGGGCTGGAGACCCAGTACTTC. Translation gives CASSSPLAGGLETQYF.

J is TRBJ1-2 and V is TRBV5-1; unclear D gene. Germline V gives CDR1 SGHRS, CDR2 YFSETQ. The CDR3 contains 14 residues. V lost 0 bases and J lost 6, with 12 bases in between. CDR3 loop: CASSLERQSHGYTF. The CDR3 coding sequence is TGCGCCAGCAGCTTGGAAAGGCAGAGCCATGGCTACACCTTC.

This clone came up once. The chain employs TRBV6-5 and TRBJ1-1; D unclear. The germline V gene encodes CDR1 MNHEY and CDR2 SVGAGI. The V and J ends lost 2 bases and 0 bases respectively, with 10 bases between them. This CDR3 has 15 amino acids. The CDR3 DNA sequence: TGTGCCAGCAGTTACGACCGAGGCATGAACACTGAAGCTTTCTTT. Translating it yields CASSYDRGMNTEAFF.

This clone was recorded only once. The rearrangement links TRBV6-1 to TRBJ2-7, with D perhaps TRBD1 (6 bases). CDR3 size: 14 residues. V lost 5 bases to trimming and J lost 2 bases, with 13 bases between them. Germline V CDR1 and CDR2: MNHNS, SASEGT. CDR3 in amino acids: CASSHRGSTYEQYF. The DNA for the CDR3 is TGTGCCAGCAGTCATAGGGGGTCTACCTACGAGCAGTACTTC.

The J gene is TRBJ2-1, the V gene TRBV2; 9 bases align to TRBD2. CDR1 is SNHLY and CDR2 is FYNNEI in the germline V gene. The CDR3 covers 14 residues. V lost 6 bases to trimming and J lost 7 bases; unmatched junction nucleotides: 7. The CDR3 loop is CASRRRGGENEQFF. The CDR3 bases are TGTGCCAGCAGGCGGCGGGGGGGCGAAAATGAGCAGTTCTTC.

V and J are TRBV11-2 and TRBJ2-5; the D gene is possibly TRBD2 (5 bases). TRBJ2-7 matches the DNA end more closely, so the J call is doubtful. Looked up from germline, CDR1 is SGHAT and CDR2 is FQNNGV. This CDR3 contains 13 residues. The CDR3 sequence is CASSLDRDYEQYF. For the CDR3, the DNA is TGTGCCAGCAGCTTAGATCGGGACTACGAGCAGTACTTC.

This clone was observed a single time. V is TRBV18 and J is TRBJ2-7; D might be TRBD1 (6 bases). Germline V gene lookup returns CDR1 KGHSH and CDR2 LQKENI. The CDR3 spans 16 residues. Trimming removed 5 bases from V and 1 base from J, with 18 bases in between. The CDR3 DNA reads as TGTGCCAGCTCAGCTGTCAGGACAGCCATATCCTACGAGCAGTACTTC. This gives the protein CASSAVRTAISYEQYF.

The chain carries TRBV11-2 and TRBJ2-1; TRBD1 might be the D (5 bases). Germline V gene lookup returns CDR1 SGHAT and CDR2 FQNNGV. The CDR3 sequence is 15 residues long. Trimming took off 5 bases at V and 3 bases at J, with 14 bases between the two ends. The CDR3 DNA sequence: TGTGCCAGCAGCCCGATGGGCCAGGGCTACAATGAGCAGTTCTTC. Residues: CASSPMGQGYNEQFF. The whole variable domain, remainder taken from reference TRBV11-2 and TRBJ2-1, is EAGVAQSPRYKIIEKRQSVAFWCNPISGHATLYWYQQILGQGPKLLIQFQNNGVVDDSQLPKDRFSAERLKGVDSTLKIQPAKLEDSAVYLCASSPMGQGYNEQFFGPGTRLTVL.

The V gene is TRBV15, the J gene TRBJ1-1; no clear D. The CDR3 contains 12 residues. Germline CDR1 reads LNHNV; CDR2 reads YYDKDF (reference sequence). Trimming stripped 0 bases from V and 11 bases from J, with 10 bases between. The CDR3 spells CATSRETGEAFF. The CDR3 bases are TGTGCCACCAGCAGAGAGACGGGCGAGGCTTTCTTT. Full variable domain (rest looked up from reference TRBV15 and TRBJ1-1): DAMVIQNPRYQVTQFGKPVTLSCSQTLNHNVMYWYQQKSSQAPKLLFHYYDKDFNNEADTPDNFQSRRPNTSFCFLDIRSPGLGDTAMYLCATSRETGEAFFGQGTRLTVV.

This chain joins TRBV10-3 and TRBJ1-2; D gene unclear. The germline V gene has CDR1 ENHRY and CDR2 SYGVKD. The length of the CDR3 is 13 residues. The V end was cut by 7 bases, the J end by 8 bases, with 17 bases between. DNA for the CDR3: TGTGCCATCACCAAGGGCGCCGGGGAGGGCTACACCTTC. It specifies CAITKGAGEGYTF.

J is TRBJ1-6 and V is TRBV6-5; no definite D call. The germline CDR1 and CDR2 sequences are MNHEY and SVGAGI. V was cut by 11 bases and J by 7 bases, with 15 bases left in between. This CDR3 comprises 13 residues. The CDR3 DNA reads TGTGCCGCAGCAGGATCATGGAATTCACCCCTCCACTTT. Encoded protein: CAAAGSWNSPLHF.

This clone was seen only once. V gene TRBV7-6 combines with J gene TRBJ1-2; D uncertain. Trimming cost V 5 bases and J 4 bases, with 17 bases left between them. The germline CDR1 and CDR2 sequences are SGHVS and FNYEAQ. CDR3 length equals 15 residues. The CDR3 loop reads CASSQWPQSGYGYTF. CDR3 nucleotides: TGTGCCAGCAGCCAGTGGCCCCAGAGCGGCTATGGCTACACCTTC.

The V call is TRBV5-5, the J call TRBJ2-1; D possibly corresponds to TRBD2 (5 bases). The length of the CDR3 is 15 residues. Germline V gives CDR1 SGHKS, CDR2 YYEKEE (reference sequence). V lost 0 bases to trimming and J lost 4 bases, with 11 bases between them. In DNA form, the CDR3 reads TGTGCCAGCAGCTTGGGTGGACTCGTGTACAATGAGCAGTTCTTC. Translation: CASSLGGLVYNEQFF.